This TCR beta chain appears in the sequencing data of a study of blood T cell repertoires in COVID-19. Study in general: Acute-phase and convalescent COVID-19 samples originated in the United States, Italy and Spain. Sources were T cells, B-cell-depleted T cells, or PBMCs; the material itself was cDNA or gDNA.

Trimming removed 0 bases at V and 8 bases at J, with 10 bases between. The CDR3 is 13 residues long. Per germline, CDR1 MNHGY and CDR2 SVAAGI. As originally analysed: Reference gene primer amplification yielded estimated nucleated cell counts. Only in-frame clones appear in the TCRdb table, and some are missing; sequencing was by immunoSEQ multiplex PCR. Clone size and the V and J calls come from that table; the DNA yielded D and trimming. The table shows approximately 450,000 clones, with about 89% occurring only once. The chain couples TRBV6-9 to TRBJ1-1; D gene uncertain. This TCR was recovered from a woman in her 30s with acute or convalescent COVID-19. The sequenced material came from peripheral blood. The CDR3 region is CASSYSIAYEAFF. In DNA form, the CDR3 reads TGTGCCAGCAGTTATTCAATCGCGTACGAAGCTTTCTTT.